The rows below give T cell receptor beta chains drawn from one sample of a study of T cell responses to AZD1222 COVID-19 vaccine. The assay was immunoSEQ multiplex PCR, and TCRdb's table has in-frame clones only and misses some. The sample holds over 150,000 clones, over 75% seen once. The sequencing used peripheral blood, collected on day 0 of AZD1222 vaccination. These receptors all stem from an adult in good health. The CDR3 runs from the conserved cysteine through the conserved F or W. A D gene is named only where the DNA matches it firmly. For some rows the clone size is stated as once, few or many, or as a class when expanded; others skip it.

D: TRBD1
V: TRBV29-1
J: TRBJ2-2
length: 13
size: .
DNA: TGCAGCGTCCCGGGACAGGGGGCCGGGGAGCTGTTTTTT
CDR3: CSVPGQGAGELFF

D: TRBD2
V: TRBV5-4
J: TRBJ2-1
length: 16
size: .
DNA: TGTGCCAGCAGCTTGGCAGGTCTAGCGGGAATGGATGAGCAGTTCTTC
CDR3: CASSLAGLAGMDEQFF

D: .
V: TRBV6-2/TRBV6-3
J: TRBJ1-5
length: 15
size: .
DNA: TGTGCCAGCAGTTCCCGGGACCCCGCAGGAGTAGCCCAGCATTTT
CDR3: CASSSRDPAGVAQHF

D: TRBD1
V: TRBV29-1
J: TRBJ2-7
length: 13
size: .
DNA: TGCAGCGTTGAAGTTGGGACAGGCTACGAGCAGTACTTC
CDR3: CSVEVGTGYEQYF

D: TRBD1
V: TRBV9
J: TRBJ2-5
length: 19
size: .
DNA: TGTGCCAGCAGCGTAGACCCAAAGTCGCCGGGACAGGTCTTGGAGACCCAGTACTTC
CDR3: CASSVDPKSPGQVLETQYF

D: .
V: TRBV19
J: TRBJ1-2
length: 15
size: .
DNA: TGTGCCAGTACCCGCCAGGGAGATCCTAACTATGGCTACACCTTC
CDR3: CASTRQGDPNYGYTF

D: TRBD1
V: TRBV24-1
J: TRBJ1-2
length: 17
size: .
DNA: TGTGCCACCAGTGAACTCGGGACAGGGCTAACCAACTATGGCTACACCTTC
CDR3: CATSELGTGLTNYGYTF

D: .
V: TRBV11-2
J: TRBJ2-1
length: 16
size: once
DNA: TGTGCCAGCAGCTCGCGCCGGGACTGGACCTCTAATGAGCAGTTCTTC
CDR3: CASSSRRDWTSNEQFF

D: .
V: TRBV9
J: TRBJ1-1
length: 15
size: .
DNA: TGTGCCAGCAGCGTAGTGGGGAGTAGGAACACTGAAGCTTTCTTT
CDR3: CASSVVGSRNTEAFF

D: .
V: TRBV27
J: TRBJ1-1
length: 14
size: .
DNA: TGTGCCAGCAGTTTTAGGCAATCGAACACTGAAGCTTTCTTT
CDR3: CASSFRQSNTEAFF

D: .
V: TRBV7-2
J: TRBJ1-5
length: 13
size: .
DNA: TGTGCCAGCAGCTTAAGAGTAAGTCAGCCCCAGCATTTT
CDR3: CASSLRVSQPQHF

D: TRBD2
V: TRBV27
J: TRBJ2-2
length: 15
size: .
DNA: TGTGCCAGCAGTTTAGGGGGGGCGAACACCGGGGAGCTGTTTTTT
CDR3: CASSLGGANTGELFF

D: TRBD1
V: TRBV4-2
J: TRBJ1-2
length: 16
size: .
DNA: TGTGCCAGCAGCCAAGATGGGCAGGGGGCAAACTATGGCTACACCTTC
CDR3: CASSQDGQGANYGYTF

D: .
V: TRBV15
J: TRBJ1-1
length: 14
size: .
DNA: TGTGCCACCAGCACCACGAACAGGGACACTGAAGCTTTCTTT
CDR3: CATSTTNRDTEAFF

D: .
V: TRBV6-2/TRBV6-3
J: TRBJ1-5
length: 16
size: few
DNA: TGTGCCAGCAGTTATACTACCGGACAGATCAATCAGCCCCAGCATTTT
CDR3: CASSYTTGQINQPQHF

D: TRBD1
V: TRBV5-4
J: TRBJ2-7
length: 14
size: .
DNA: TGTGCCAGCAGCCTAAGGGACAGCCCCTACGAGCAGTACTTC
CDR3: CASSLRDSPYEQYF

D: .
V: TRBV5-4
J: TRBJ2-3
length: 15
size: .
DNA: TGTGCCAGCAGCTTGGTAGGGGGGCGTACAGATACGCAGTATTTT
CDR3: CASSLVGGRTDTQYF

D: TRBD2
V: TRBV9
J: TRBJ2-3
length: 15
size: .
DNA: TGTGCCAGCAGCGACGGCGGGGGGTACACAGATACGCAGTATTTT
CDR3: CASSDGGGYTDTQYF

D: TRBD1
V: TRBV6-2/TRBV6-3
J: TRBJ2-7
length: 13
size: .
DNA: TGTGCCAGCAGTTGGGACAGGGGCTACGAGCAGTACTTC
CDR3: CASSWDRGYEQYF

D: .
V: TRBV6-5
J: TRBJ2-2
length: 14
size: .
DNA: TGTGCCAGCGGACCCGGGGGACCTACCGGGGAGCTGTTTTTT
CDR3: CASGPGGPTGELFF

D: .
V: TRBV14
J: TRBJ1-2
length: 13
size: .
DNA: TGTGCCAGCAGCCAAGGAGGTTTCTATGGCTACACCTTC
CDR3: CASSQGGFYGYTF

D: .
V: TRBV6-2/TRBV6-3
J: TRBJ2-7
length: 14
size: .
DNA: TGTGCCAGCAGTTACTCCGGGTCCCCCTACGAGCAGTACTTC
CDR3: CASSYSGSPYEQYF

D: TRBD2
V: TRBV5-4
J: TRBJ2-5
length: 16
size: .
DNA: TGTGCCAGCAGGGGGACTAGCGGGGCCGGGGGAGAGACCCAGTACTTC
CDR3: CASRGTSGAGGETQYF

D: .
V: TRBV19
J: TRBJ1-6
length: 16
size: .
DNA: TGTGCCAGTAGTATGGTTGGGTCTGGATATAATTCACCCCTCCACTTT
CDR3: CASSMVGSGYNSPLHF

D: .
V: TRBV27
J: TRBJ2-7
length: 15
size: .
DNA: TGTGCCAGCAGCCTGAGGACACCAAGCTCCTACGAGCAGTACTTC
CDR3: CASSLRTPSSYEQYF

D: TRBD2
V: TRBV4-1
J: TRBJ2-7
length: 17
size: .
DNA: TGCGCCAGCAGCCAAGACACGACTAGCGGGGGGTTTTACGAGCAGTACTTC
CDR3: CASSQDTTSGGFYEQYF

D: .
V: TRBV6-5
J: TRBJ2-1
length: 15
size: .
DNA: TGTGCCAGCAGTTACTCGATCCGCGGGTCCCGGGAGCAGTTCTTC
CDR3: CASSYSIRGSREQFF

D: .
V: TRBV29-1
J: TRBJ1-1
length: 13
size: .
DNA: TGCAGCGTTTGGAACCGGGTGAACACTGAAGCTTTCTTT
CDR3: CSVWNRVNTEAFF

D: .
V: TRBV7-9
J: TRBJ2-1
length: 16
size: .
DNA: TGTGCCAGCAGCGCACCTACTAGGACGCCTTCGGATGAGCAGTTCTTC
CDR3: CASSAPTRTPSDEQFF

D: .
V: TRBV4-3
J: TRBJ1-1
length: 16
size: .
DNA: TGCGCCAGCAGCCAAGACCGGACAGAGCTGAACACTGAAGCTTTCTTT
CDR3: CASSQDRTELNTEAFF

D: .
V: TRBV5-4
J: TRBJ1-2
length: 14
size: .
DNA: TGTGCCAGCAGTTCATTTCAGGGCGACTATGGCTACACCTTC
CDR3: CASSSFQGDYGYTF